A single sample gave rise to the 23 T cell receptor beta chains below, sequenced in a study of immune cell composition in non-small cell lung cancer. Using immunoSEQ multiplex PCR, the repertoire was profiled, and TCRdb retains in-frame clones only, with some absent. In the table there are 8,500 to 14,000 clones, 64% of which are singletons. The sample comprised lung tumor tissue. The receptors originated from a human donor with non-small cell lung cancer.

The genes are TRBV7-8 and TRBJ2-7; 8 bases match TRBD1. The ends lost 4 bases at V and 6 bases at J; junction bases unmatched: 5. CDR1 is SGHVS and CDR2 is FQNEAQ in the germline V gene. CDR3 length: 13 residues. As DNA, the CDR3 is TGTGCCAGCAGCTCGGGACAGGAGGGCGAGCAGTACTTC. This gives the protein CASSSGQEGEQYF.

The table lists this clone with a few counts. The gene calls are TRBV2 and TRBJ2-7, with 11 bases that match TRBD1. Per the germline V gene, CDR1 is SNHLY and CDR2 is FYNNEI. The CDR3 loop spans 15 amino acids. The junction had 2 bases not matched to a gene; V was cut back by 4 bases and J by 0 bases. In DNA, the CDR3 is TGTGCCAGCAGTGGGGACAGGGGGTCCTCCTACGAGCAGTACTTC. It yields the protein CASSGDRGSSYEQYF. Full variable domain (remainder filled in from reference TRBV2 and TRBJ2-7): EPEVTQTPSHQVTQMGQEVILRCVPISNHLYFYWYRQILGQKVEFLVSFYNNEISEKSEIFDDQFSVERPDGSNFTLKIRSTKLEDSAMYFCASSGDRGSSYEQYFGPGTRLTVT.

This clone was recorded a few times. V gene TRBV4-2 combines with J gene TRBJ2-1; 10 positions match TRBD2. Germline V gene sequence: CDR1 LGHNA, CDR2 YNFKEQ. With V trimmed by 4 bases and J by 8 bases, 14 bases remained unmatched. This CDR3 comprises 17 residues. In DNA, the CDR3 is TGTGCCAGCAGCCGTAGACGGGAGTTAGGGACTAGCGATGAGCAGTTCTTC. Amino acid sequence: CASSRRRELGTSDEQFF.

The chain links TRBV6-1 to TRBJ2-3; no reliable D call. V was cut by 3 bases and J by 8 bases, with 18 bases left in between. Germline V gene sequence: CDR1 MNHNS, CDR2 SASEGT. The CDR3 has 15 amino acids. The CDR3 region is CASSEPTQRSPTQYF. The CDR3 DNA sequence: TGTGCCAGCAGTGAGCCCACGCAACGCAGTCCTACGCAGTATTTT.

CDR3: CASSQDQVRAGELFF. CDR3 in DNA: TGCGCCAGCAGCCAAGATCAAGTCCGGGCCGGGGAGCTGTTTTTT. The rearrangement joins TRBV4-1 to TRBJ2-2; D is unresolved. V shed 0 bases and J shed 6 bases, with 11 bases lying between them. There are 15 residues in the CDR3. The germline V gene encodes CDR1 MGHRA and CDR2 YSYEKL.

CDR3 amino acids: CAWSIRGTDTQYF. CDR3 coding DNA: TGTGCCTGGAGTATCAGGGGCACAGATACGCAGTATTTT. V usage is TRBV30 and J usage is TRBJ2-3, with a weak D call TRBD1 (5 bases). Germline assignment: CDR1 GTSNPN and CDR2 SVGIG (reference sequence). The CDR3 consists of 13 residues. Deletions cut 2 bases from V and 1 base from J, with 7 bases between.

This clone is classed as medium-sized (0.01 to 0.1%). The chain uses TRBV29-1 and TRBJ2-1, with TRBD2 matching over 10 bases. The CDR3 contains 14 residues. The V gene end was trimmed by 6 bases and the J gene end by 6 bases; junction bases not matched to a gene: 8. Looked up from germline, CDR1 is SQVTM and CDR2 is ANQGSEA. The DNA for the CDR3 is TGCAGCGTAGCACTAGCGGGATTAGTCAATGAGCAGTTCTTC. Translating gives CSVALAGLVNEQFF.

J is TRBJ2-7 and V is TRBV28; TRBD2 agrees at 11 bases. CDR3 size: 17 residues. The V gene end was trimmed by 3 bases and the J gene end by 2 bases; junction bases not matched to a gene: 9. Per the germline V gene, CDR1 is MDHEN and CDR2 is SYDVKM. Written as DNA, the CDR3 is TGTGCCAGCAGTTTCTCCCAAATAGCGGGAGGGGCCTACGAGCAGTACTTC. Translated: CASSFSQIAGGAYEQYF.

V and J are TRBV18 and TRBJ2-2; tentatively, D is TRBD2 (6 bases). V was trimmed by 6 bases and J by 3 bases, leaving 11 bases between them. The CDR3 consists of 14 residues. Germline V lookup: CDR1 KGHSH, CDR2 LQKENI. DNA of the CDR3: TGTGCCAGCTCTCAGGGACTCCACACCGGGGAGCTGTTTTTT. Encoded protein: CASSQGLHTGELFF.

This chain uses TRBV4-3 with TRBJ2-7; 8 bases agree with TRBD1. CDR3 length: 16 residues. J gave up 3 bases and V 1 base, and 8 bases lay outside the gene matches. From germline, CDR1 is LGHNA and CDR2 YSLEER. CDR3 in DNA: TGCGCCAGCAGCCAAGGAGAAACAGGGGGTTACTACGAGCAGTACTTC. As protein: CASSQGETGGYYEQYF.

This clone was counted a few times. The rearrangement joins TRBV4-1 to TRBJ2-1; D is uncertain. Deletions cut 4 bases from V and 10 bases from J, with 14 bases between. This CDR3 contains 13 residues. CDR1 and CDR2 from the germline V gene are MGHRA and YSYEKL. This CDR3 is CASSPDSDWEQFF. The CDR3 bases are TGCGCCAGCAGCCCCGATAGTGATTGGGAGCAGTTCTTC.

This clone came up a few times. V and J are TRBV4-2 and TRBJ1-4; no firm D call. The CDR3 runs to 15 residues. Germline assignment: CDR1 LGHNA and CDR2 YNFKEQ. V shed 0 bases and J shed 4 bases, with 9 bases lying between them. The CDR3 DNA follows: TGTGCCAGCAGCCAAGATCCCGGGTATAATGAAAAACTGTTTTTT. It codes for CASSQDPGYNEKLFF.

The chain links TRBV19 to TRBJ2-7, with D possibly matching TRBD1 (6 bases). CDR1 and CDR2 (germline): LNHDA, SQIVND (reference sequence). This CDR3 has 14 amino acids. The V end was cut by 6 bases, the J end by 2 bases, with 14 bases between. Written as DNA, the CDR3 is TGTGCCAGTAGGAGGACAGCGCAAACCTACGAGCAGTACTTC. This sequence encodes CASRRTAQTYEQYF.

In DNA, the CDR3 is TGCGCCAGCAGCCACGCTGCCCAGGGCCCCTACGAGCAGTACTTC. Translation gives CASSHAAQGPYEQYF. The gene calls are TRBV4-3 and TRBJ2-7; weak D call: TRBD1 (5 bases). There are 15 residues in the CDR3. Germline lookup yields CDR1 LGHNA and CDR2 YSLEER. V gave up 3 bases and J gave up 2 bases, with 14 bases separating them.

The chain carries TRBV7-9 and TRBJ2-6, with no clear D. The CDR3 loop spans 15 amino acids. Trimming left V 11 bases short and J 0 bases short, with 14 bases between. In germline, CDR1 is SEHNR, CDR2 FQNEAQ (reference sequence). In DNA form, the CDR3 reads TGTGCCGCTTGGCCTGGCAACTCTGGGGCCAACGTCCTGACTTTC. This encodes CAAWPGNSGANVLTF.

V gene TRBV4-2 combines with J gene TRBJ2-7; 10 bases align to TRBD1. Looked up from germline, CDR1 is LGHNA and CDR2 is YNFKEQ. The V gene end was trimmed by 4 bases and the J gene end by 3 bases; junction bases not matched to a gene: 12. This CDR3 region has 17 residues. The CDR3 loop reads CASSLLLPDRGNYEQYF. Here the CDR3 DNA reads TGTGCCAGCAGCCTACTACTCCCGGACAGGGGGAACTACGAGCAGTACTTC.

This chain uses TRBV4-2 with TRBJ2-1; weak D call: TRBD2 (5 bases). CDR1 LGHNA and CDR2 YNFKEQ come from the germline V gene. With 0 bases removed from V and 5 bases from J, the gap between germline ends came to 14 bases. The CDR3 consists of 16 residues. This CDR3 reads CASSQDSGPRNNEQFF. For the CDR3, the DNA is TGTGCCAGCAGCCAAGACAGCGGACCCCGGAACAATGAGCAGTTCTTC.

CDR3 in DNA: TGTGCCAGCAGTCCGTCGGGACACGCCGGGGAGCTGTTTTTT. It codes for CASSPSGHAGELFF. The chain is built from TRBV9 and TRBJ2-2, with TRBD1 as a possible D gene (6 bases). Germline lookup yields CDR1 SGDLS and CDR2 YYNGEE. The CDR3 totals 14 residues. V lost 5 bases and J 6 bases, leaving 14 bases between the germline ends.

This clone was recorded a few times. The V call is TRBV5-6, the J call TRBJ1-2; D is ambiguous. The germline gives CDR1 SGHDT, CDR2 YYEEEE. V was clipped by 0 bases and J by 2 bases, with 5 bases between them. The CDR3 covers 13 residues. CDR3 in DNA: TGTGCCAGCAGCTTGGCACAGAACTATGGCTACACCTTC. This codes for CASSLAQNYGYTF. Complete variable domain (other parts from reference TRBV5-6 and TRBJ1-2): DAGVTQSPTHLIKTRGQQVTLRCSPKSGHDTVSWYQQALGQGPQFIFQYYEEEERQRGNFPDRFSGHQFPNYSSELNVNALLLGDSALYLCASSLAQNYGYTFGSGTRLTVV.

V and J are TRBV6-1 and TRBJ2-7; D is perhaps TRBD1 (5 bases). The CDR3 runs to 14 residues. V gave up 7 bases and J gave up 3 bases, with 16 bases separating them. Looked up from germline, CDR1 is MNHNS and CDR2 is SASEGT. In DNA, the CDR3 is TGTGCCAGCATGATGAATCCTCAGGGCTACGAGCAGTACTTC. The encoded protein is CASMMNPQGYEQYF.

The chain uses TRBV4-3 and TRBJ2-1; 12 positions agree with TRBD2. The CDR3 consists of 16 residues. CDR1 and CDR2 from the germline V gene are LGHNA and YSLEER. V was pared by 3 bases and J by 7 bases, with 7 bases of the junction left unmatched. CDR3 sequence (DNA): TGCGCCAGCAGCCAGACTACTAGCGGGAGGCTTAATGAGCAGTTCTTC. It is translated as CASSQTTSGRLNEQFF.

This clone was observed a few times. This chain uses TRBV7-3 with TRBJ2-3; 8 positions match TRBD2. CDR3 size: 18 residues. J gave up 6 bases and V 5 bases, and 19 bases lay outside the gene matches. The germline CDR1 and CDR2 sequences are SGHTA and FQGTGA. The CDR3 DNA follows: TGTGCCAGCAGCCCGAGCTTAGCCACTAGCGGTAATTTGGATACGCAGTATTTT. Protein: CASSPSLATSGNLDTQYF.

The V and J genes are TRBV9 and TRBJ1-1; D is ambiguous. V lost 3 bases to trimming and J lost 1 base, with 7 bases between them. The CDR3 runs to 13 residues. Germline V gene data show CDR1 as SGDLS and CDR2 as YYNGEE. The CDR3 here is CASSARRNTEAFF. CDR3 in DNA: TGTGCCAGCAGCGCACGCAGGAACACTGAAGCTTTCTTT. The whole variable domain, remainder taken from reference TRBV9 and TRBJ1-1, is DSGVTQTPKHLITATGQRVTLRCSPRSGDLSVYWYQQSLDQGLQFLIQYYNGEERAKGNILERFSAQQFPDLHSELNLSSLELGDSALYFCASSARRNTEAFFGQGTRLTVV.